The sequence of this T cell receptor beta chain was determined in a study of shared clonotypes between healthy human individuals. With V trimmed by 6 bases and J by 3 bases, 5 bases remained unmatched. The CDR3 is 14 amino acids. Looked up from germline, CDR1 is MNHEY and CDR2 is SMNVEV (reference sequence). TCRdb's copy holds only in-frame clones and misses some; the assay was immunoSEQ multiplex PCR. The sample lists about 600,000 clones, roughly 96% occurring once. CD45RO-negative, CCR7-selected cells formed the naive CD8 fraction, which excluded terminally differentiated effector memory CD45RA+ cells.

The source material was naive CD8+ T cells sorted from blood. The chain employs TRBV27 and TRBJ2-7; 10 nucleotides line up with TRBD1. The TCR comes from a woman in her 30s in good health. DNA for the CDR3: TGTGCCAGCAGGTCCCGGGACAGGGGCTACGAGCAGTACTTC. Translation: CASRSRDRGYEQYF.